The 9 T cell receptor beta chains listed next were all sequenced from one sample in a study of blood T cell repertoires in COVID-19. Assay: immunoSEQ multiplex PCR; the TCRdb copy retains only in-frame clones and omits some. The data hold over 100,000 clones, with more than 75% observed a single time. The specimen was peripheral blood. The receptors were gathered from an older man with acute or convalescent COVID-19.

The chain has TRBV5-1 and TRBJ2-1; D may be TRBD2 (5 bases). The CDR3 length is 16 residues. Per the germline V gene, CDR1 is SGHRS and CDR2 is YFSETQ. V lost 0 bases and J 0 bases, leaving 10 bases between the germline ends. This CDR3 is CASSLGPGSSYNEQFF. The CDR3 DNA sequence: TGCGCCAGCAGCTTGGGTCCGGGGAGCTCCTACAATGAGCAGTTCTTC.

This chain joins TRBV3-1 (or the pseudogene TRBV3-2) and TRBJ1-6; 7 bases are a match to TRBD1. The ends lost 4 bases at V and 13 bases at J; junction bases unmatched: 13. This CDR3 is built from 15 residues. CDR1 LGHDT and CDR2 YNNKEL come from the germline V gene (reference sequence). The CDR3 reads CASSPNRGSVTPLHF. The CDR3 region has the DNA TGTGCCAGCAGCCCTAACAGGGGCTCCGTAACGCCCCTCCACTTT.

This chain joins TRBV6-5 and TRBJ1-3, with D perhaps matching TRBD1 (5 bases). From germline, CDR1 is MNHEY and CDR2 SVGAGI. The CDR3 is made up of 15 amino acids. V lost 7 bases and J lost 0, with 13 bases in between. The CDR3 here is CASNWGGSSGNTIYF. The CDR3 DNA reads as TGTGCCAGCAATTGGGGGGGGAGCTCTGGAAACACCATATATTTT.

The V and J genes are TRBV7-8 and TRBJ1-5; 8 bases match TRBD1. Trimming at V came to 5 bases and at J to 9 bases, leaving 12 bases not matched to a gene. CDR1 SGHVS and CDR2 FQNEAQ come from the germline V gene. The CDR3 has 15 amino acids. The CDR3 DNA is TGTGCCAGCAGCCACGACAGACAGGGGATTGGGCCCCAGCATTTT. Translated, it gives CASSHDRQGIGPQHF.

The chain is built from TRBV3-1 (or the pseudogene TRBV3-2) and TRBJ1-4, with TRBD1 identical over 9 bases. The V and J ends lost 5 bases and 4 bases, in that order; junction bases with no gene match: 5. Germline V lookup: CDR1 LGHDT, CDR2 YNNKEL (reference sequence). This CDR3 has 15 residues. The CDR3 coding sequence is TGTGCCAGCAGCTATACAGGGGGCAGTAATGAAAAACTGTTTTTT. Translating it yields CASSYTGGSNEKLFF.

CDR3 residues: CASGTGMGYEQYF. CDR3 in DNA: TGTGCCAGCGGGACAGGGATGGGCTACGAGCAGTACTTC. This rearrangement joins TRBV27 to TRBJ2-7; 9 nucleotides agree with TRBD1. This CDR3 region has 13 residues. The ends lost 8 bases at V and 3 bases at J; junction bases unmatched: 5. Per germline, CDR1 MNHEY and CDR2 SMNVEV (reference sequence).

J is TRBJ2-4 and V is TRBV3-1 (or the pseudogene TRBV3-2), with 7 bases fitting TRBD2. Germline V gene data show CDR1 as LGHDT and CDR2 as YNNKEL (reference sequence). Germline trimming cut 3 bases from V and 1 base from J; bases unmatched to any gene: 9. The CDR3 consists of 17 residues. The CDR3: CASSQGGSFMAKNIQYF. The CDR3 DNA follows: TGTGCCAGCAGCCAGGGGGGGAGTTTTATGGCCAAAAACATTCAGTACTTC.

The gene calls are TRBV5-1 and TRBJ1-1, with D hard to call. Trimming cost V 1 base and J 2 bases, with 6 bases left between them. The CDR3 contains 13 residues. Germline CDR1 SGHRS, CDR2 YFSETQ. The CDR3 DNA is TGCGCCAGCAGCTTGCCGGGAAACACTGAAGCTTTCTTT. Translation: CASSLPGNTEAFF.

V is TRBV29-1 and J is TRBJ1-5; 8 bases agree with TRBD1. This CDR3 is 14 amino acids long. CDR1 and CDR2 from the germline V gene are SQVTM and ANQGSEA. With V trimmed by 5 bases and J by 1 base, 4 bases remained unmatched. The DNA of the CDR3 is TGCAGCGTTTCGTGGACAGGGAGCAATCAGCCCCAGCATTTT. Translating it yields CSVSWTGSNQPQHF.